These T cell receptor beta chains were read from a single sample in a study of T-cell reconstitution after alpha-beta-depleted transplantation in children. TCRdb itself ran the PCR reads through MiXCR, one entry per CDR3 protein. The table includes 250,000 to 300,000 distinct CDR3 sequences, around a tenth detected once. The input for sequencing was peripheral blood, taken 180 days after TCRalphabeta/CD19-depleted stem cell transplant. All receptors derive from a male patient between 2 and 15 years old who had a stem cell transplant for chronic granulomatous disease, so the T cells may come from the graft donor. CDR3s include the opening cysteine and the closing phenylalanine or tryptophan. D genes are given only for firm matches. Rows may omit the clone size; those that give it use once, few, many or a size class.

clone_size j_call d_call v_call cdr3_nt cdr3_aa
many TRBJ2-6 - TRBV20-1 TGCAGTGCTAGAGTCGACAGACCCACAGGGTCTGGGGCCAACGTCCTGACTTTC CSARVDRPTGSGANVLTF
few TRBJ2-7 TRBD1 TRBV7-8 TGTGCCAGCAGCGAACGGCACGAGGGGGCGAGGAACGAGCAGTACTTC CASSERHEGARNEQYF
many TRBJ2-5 - TRBV11-2 TGTGCCAGCAGCTTAGTCCCGGGACATGGACGGGCGACCTACCAAGAGACCCAGTACTTC CASSLVPGHGRATYQETQYF
many TRBJ2-4 - TRBV29-1 TGCAGCGTTGATTTGGGGGCTGAGGGCATTCAGTACTTC CSVDLGAEGIQYF
few TRBJ2-1 TRBD1 TRBV12-3/TRBV12-4 TGTGCCAGCAGACCGGGACAGGGGGCTTCCAATGAGCAGTTCTTC CASRPGQGASNEQFF
many TRBJ2-1 TRBD2 TRBV15 TGTGCCACCAGCAGCGGACTAGCGGGAACCTACAATGAGCAGTTCTTC CATSSGLAGTYNEQFF
many TRBJ2-7 - TRBV28 TGTGCCAGCGGGGAGAGGGCCTACGAGCAGTACTTC CASGERAYEQYF
many TRBJ2-5 TRBD2 TRBV20-1 TGCAGTGCTAGAGATCGGATAGCGGGAGTCCAAGAGACCCAGTACTTC CSARDRIAGVQETQYF
many TRBJ1-1 - TRBV20-1 TGCAGTGTTAGCTGGACAACTGAAGCTTTCTTT CSVSWTTEAFF
- TRBJ1-1 - TRBV6-5 TGTGCCAGCAGTTACCAACTGAACACTGAAGCTTTCTTT CASSYQLNTEAFF
many TRBJ1-1 - TRBV6-5 TGTGCCAGCAGTTACGGGGTAATGAACACTGAAGCTTTCTTT CASSYGVMNTEAFF
many TRBJ2-7 - TRBV20-1 TGCAGTGCTAGGGGCCTGGACTACGCTGGTCCGGACGAGCAGTACTTC CSARGLDYAGPDEQYF
many TRBJ2-5 TRBD2 TRBV20-1 TGCAGTGCAGGGACTAGCGGGAGGGGCTGGGAGACCCAGTACTTC CSAGTSGRGWETQYF
many TRBJ2-2 TRBD2 TRBV5-1 TGCGCCAGCAGCTTCCTCGGGACTAGTTTTACCGGGGAGCTGTTTTTT CASSFLGTSFTGELFF